This record covers a single T cell receptor beta chain. The target antigen is unknown. CDR1 and CDR2 from the germline V gene are DFQATT and SNEGSKA (reference sequence). With V trimmed by 3 bases and J by 4 bases, 11 bases remained unmatched. The CDR3 length is 17 residues. The data are from a study of CD8 T cells in ankylosing spondylitis. Regarding the study as a whole: Significant enrichment of disease-linked clones was reportedly seen in matched ankylosing spondylitis synovial fluid. One TCR beta motif, made up of fewer than 10 highly homologous variants, appeared characteristic of ankylosing spondylitis blood.

TCRdb reanalysed the 5' RACE reads using MiXCR and keeps one entry per CDR3 protein. The top ten hold approximately 16% of the sample, which has 300,000 to 400,000 distinct CDR3 sequences, 20% to 25% seen once. This chain links TRBV20-1 with TRBJ1-6; 8 bases fit TRBD1. Source material: blood, either unsorted or a sorted T cell fraction (not recorded which). This TCR was sampled from a male donor with ankylosing spondylitis. CDR3 sequence: CSARASGQGTYNSPLHF. CDR3 nucleotide sequence: TGCAGTGCTAGGGCCTCAGGACAGGGAACTTATAATTCACCCCTCCACTTT.